This T cell receptor (beta chain) was documented in a study of blood T cells in healthy people across ages. Researchers isolated at least 7 million PBMCs per sample. Study results and caveats: Not knowing donor CMV status may have confounded expanded clonotype changes. It was the long-lived donors that had more naive CD4+ cells and higher diversity than aged donors.

Through a sample-barcoded 5' primer and a J-beta primer mix, a second PCR was run for about 7 to 12 cycles. In TCRdb, the 5' RACE reads were re-called with MiXCR into one record per CDR3 protein. The table shows under 800,000 distinct CDR3 sequences, with about 21% occurring only once. Germline CDR1 KGHDR, CDR2 SFDVKD. Germline trimming cut 0 bases from V and 1 base from J; bases unmatched to any gene: 1. The length of the CDR3 is 16 residues. This clonotype was found a few times. Antigen unknown. This TCR was recovered from a man between 65 and 80 years old in good health. V and J are TRBV24-1 and TRBJ2-3; 9 nucleotides match TRBD2. Material: blood. CDR3 nucleotides: TGTGCCACCAGTGATTTGAAGCGGGAGGGCACAGATACGCAGTATTTT. It codes for CATSDLKREGTDTQYF.